The 28 T cell receptor beta chains in this list originate from one sample, sequenced in a study of circulating and synovial CD4+ cells in juvenile arthritis. Using immunoSEQ multiplex PCR, the repertoire was profiled, and TCRdb retains in-frame clones only, with some absent. The sample consists of some 15,000 clones, roughly 89% of them appearing once. The source material was CD4+ T cells from blood. Receptors were obtained from a human donor with juvenile idiopathic arthritis.

This chain uses TRBV5-1 with TRBJ2-5, with D unclear. Between the trimmed V and J ends, which lost 5 bases and 5 bases, there was a span of 10 bases. Germline CDR1 and CDR2: SGHRS and YFSETQ. The CDR3 extends over 12 amino acids. The CDR3 reads CASSYYLETQYF. The CDR3 DNA reads TGCGCCAGCAGTTATTATCTTGAGACCCAGTACTTC. Complete variable domain (other parts from reference TRBV5-1 and TRBJ2-5): KAGVTQTPRYLIKTRGQQVTLSCSPISGHRSVSWYQQTPGQGLQFLFEYFSETQRNKGNFPGRFSGRQFSNSRSEMNVSTLELGDSALYLCASSYYLETQYFGPGTRLLVL.

The J gene is TRBJ2-5, the V gene TRBV11-2; 9 bases match TRBD2. The J segment lost 5 bases and the V segment lost 6 bases, leaving 7 bases of the junction unmatched. Germline V gene sequence: CDR1 SGHAT, CDR2 FQNNGV. The CDR3 is 14 amino acids. The CDR3 coding sequence is TGTGCCAGCAGTCGCGGGGGGGCCGAGGAGACCCAGTACTTC. It yields the protein CASSRGGAEETQYF.

This clone was picked up a small number of times. The rearrangement links TRBV19 to TRBJ1-2, with 10 positions matching TRBD1. This CDR3 has 15 residues. Per the germline V gene, CDR1 is LNHDA and CDR2 is SQIVND (reference sequence). V shed 6 bases, J shed 8 bases, and the junction held 12 bases outside the gene matches. The CDR3 DNA reads as TGTGCCAGTAGCGAACCGGGACAGGGGAAGAGAGGCTACACCTTC. Protein: CASSEPGQGKRGYTF.

This clone turned up a few times. The chain recombines TRBV30 with TRBJ2-5; D is unresolved. V gave up 0 bases and J gave up 0 bases, with 8 bases separating them. The CDR3 has 14 amino acids. Per the germline V gene, CDR1 is GTSNPN and CDR2 is SVGIG (reference sequence). CDR3 loop: CAWSVVLNQETQYF. The CDR3 DNA reads as TGTGCCTGGAGTGTAGTACTGAACCAAGAGACCCAGTACTTC.

This clone has a handful of counts. The chain couples TRBV19 to TRBJ2-2; D is perhaps TRBD2 (6 bases). V dropped 8 bases and J dropped 5 bases, with 18 bases sitting between them. Germline V gene data show CDR1 as LNHDA and CDR2 as SQIVND (reference sequence). This CDR3 region has 15 residues. CDR3 region: CASGLSGRLTGELFF. The CDR3 coding sequence is TGTGCCAGTGGACTAAGCGGCCGACTTACCGGGGAGCTGTTTTTT.

The chain carries TRBV25-1 and TRBJ2-7; 9 bases fit TRBD1. The germline V gene has CDR1 MGHDK and CDR2 SYGVNS. The J segment lost 9 bases and the V segment lost 2 bases, leaving 5 bases of the junction unmatched. CDR3 size: 13 residues. The CDR3 nucleotides read TGTGCCAGCAGTGAAGTGGGGACAGGGAGGCAGTACTTC. As protein: CASSEVGTGRQYF.

The rearrangement uses TRBV4-1 and TRBJ1-5; 7 nucleotides agree with TRBD1. The ends lost 1 base at V and 6 bases at J; junction bases unmatched: 12. Looked up from germline, CDR1 is MGHRA and CDR2 is YSYEKL. The CDR3 consists of 17 residues. The CDR3 here is CASSQGIQGRITQPQHF. The CDR3 coding sequence is TGCGCCAGCAGCCAAGGCATACAGGGGAGGATCACTCAGCCCCAGCATTTT.

The genes are TRBV6-4 and TRBJ2-1, with 7 bases that match TRBD2. Trimming took 2 bases from V and 5 from J; bases not matched to a gene: 6. Germline lookup yields CDR1 MRHNA and CDR2 SNTAGT. The CDR3 spans 15 residues. CDR3 sequence: CASSDGRAPHNEQFF. CDR3 nucleotide sequence: TGTGCCAGCAGTGACGGGAGGGCTCCCCACAATGAGCAGTTCTTC.

This chain connects TRBV19 to TRBJ2-1, with 12 bases identical to TRBD2. V lost 0 bases to trimming and J lost 6 bases; unmatched junction nucleotides: 6. CDR3 length equals 17 residues. The germline V gene encodes CDR1 LNHDA and CDR2 SQIVND (reference sequence). The CDR3 DNA reads as TGTGCCAGTAGTATAGACCGCCTAGCGGGAGGGCCCAATGAGCAGTTCTTC. It codes for CASSIDRLAGGPNEQFF.

CDR3 sequence (DNA): TGTGCCAGCACCAATTCCGGCGAGCAGTACTTC. Amino acid sequence: CASTNSGEQYF. This chain joins TRBV11-2 and TRBJ2-7; D is unclear. Trimming left V 7 bases short and J 6 bases short, with 10 bases between. Germline V gene sequence: CDR1 SGHAT, CDR2 FQNNGV. CDR3 length: 11 amino acids.

The genes are TRBV5-4 and TRBJ1-6; 7 nucleotides line up with TRBD1. This CDR3 has 16 amino acids. After removal of 4 bases from V and 7 bases from J, the junction contained 11 bases not matched to a gene. Germline V gene lookup returns CDR1 SGHNT and CDR2 YYREEE (reference sequence). The CDR3: CASSVWATGQNSPLHF. The CDR3 DNA reads as TGTGCCAGCAGCGTATGGGCCACGGGACAGAATTCACCCCTCCACTTT.

V and J are TRBV15 and TRBJ1-4, with D perhaps matching TRBD1 (5 bases). V lost 3 bases and J 4 bases, leaving 12 bases between the germline ends. CDR1 is LNHNV, CDR2 YYDKDF, per germline (reference sequence). The CDR3 is 15 amino acids. The CDR3 is CATSSLGGLNEKLFF. The CDR3 region has the DNA TGTGCCACCAGCAGCCTGGGGGGACTTAATGAAAAACTGTTTTTT.

The rearrangement uses TRBV4-2 and TRBJ2-7; 10 nucleotides align to TRBD2. The CDR3 runs to 14 residues. Germline V lookup: CDR1 LGHNA, CDR2 YNFKEQ. The ends lost 4 bases at V and 6 bases at J; junction bases unmatched: 6. The CDR3 DNA is TGTGCCAGCAGCCTAGCGGGAGGAACGGGCGAGCAGTACTTC. Translating gives CASSLAGGTGEQYF.

The rearrangement uses TRBV30 and TRBJ2-2; D is possibly TRBD1 (5 bases). Germline V gene lookup returns CDR1 GTSNPN and CDR2 SVGIG (reference sequence). V was clipped by 2 bases and J by 6 bases, with 13 bases between them. This CDR3 is built from 14 residues. The CDR3 here is CAWSSFVGAGELFF. For the CDR3, the DNA is TGTGCCTGGAGTTCCTTCGTAGGGGCCGGGGAGCTGTTTTTT.

J is TRBJ2-2 and V is TRBV11-2; possibly TRBD2 for D (6 bases). The V end was cut by 5 bases, the J end by 0 bases, with 13 bases between. The CDR3 has 16 amino acids. CDR1 is SGHAT and CDR2 is FQNNGV in the germline V gene. In DNA form, the CDR3 reads TGTGCCAGCAGCGCCTGGCGGGGAACGAACACCGGGGAGCTGTTTTTT. This gives the protein CASSAWRGTNTGELFF.

CDR3 DNA sequence: TGTGCCACCAGCAGACTAGGAAATCAAGAGACCCAGTACTTC. It encodes CATSRLGNQETQYF. The chain combines TRBV15 with TRBJ2-5; D gene ambiguous. Trimming left V 2 bases short and J 2 bases short, with 9 bases between. The germline CDR1 and CDR2 sequences are LNHNV and YYDKDF (reference sequence). CDR3 length: 14 residues. Filled out from reference TRBV15 and TRBJ2-5, the complete variable domain reads DAMVIQNPRYQVTQFGKPVTLSCSQTLNHNVMYWYQQKSSQAPKLLFHYYDKDFNNEADTPDNFQSRRPNTSFCFLDIRSPGLGDTAMYLCATSRLGNQETQYFGPGTRLLVL.

The genes are TRBV6-5 and TRBJ1-2; D not certain. Germline V gives CDR1 MNHEY, CDR2 SVGAGI. CDR3 size: 12 residues. Deletions cut 2 bases from V and 5 bases from J, with 6 bases between. The CDR3 reads CASSYAGYGYTF. The CDR3 coding sequence is TGTGCCAGCAGTTACGCAGGTTATGGCTACACCTTC.

The V and J genes are TRBV5-6 and TRBJ2-7, with TRBD1 identical over 9 bases. Germline assignment: CDR1 SGHDT and CDR2 YYEEEE. V lost 4 bases, J lost 0 bases, and 5 bases stayed unmatched. The CDR3 loop spans 15 amino acids. The CDR3 DNA is TGTGCCAGCAGCGCCGGGACAGGGAGCTCCTACGAGCAGTACTTC. Encoded protein: CASSAGTGSSYEQYF. Full variable domain (outside the CDR3, taken from reference TRBV5-6 and TRBJ2-7): DAGVTQSPTHLIKTRGQQVTLRCSPKSGHDTVSWYQQALGQGPQFIFQYYEEEERQRGNFPDRFSGHQFPNYSSELNVNALLLGDSALYLCASSAGTGSSYEQYFGPGTRLTVT.

The chain uses TRBV7-2 and TRBJ1-2, with 11 bases lining up with TRBD1. With 3 bases clipped from V and 4 bases from J, the junction kept 1 base outside the gene matches. This CDR3 has 14 residues. CDR1 and CDR2 (germline): SGHTA, FQGNSA. The CDR3 protein is CASSLDRGPYGYTF. The CDR3 nucleotides read TGTGCCAGCAGCTTGGACAGGGGGCCCTATGGCTACACCTTC.

The chain has TRBV5-1 and TRBJ2-5, with 8 bases fitting TRBD1. V shed 3 bases, J shed 2 bases, and the junction held 6 bases outside the gene matches. CDR3 size: 15 residues. Germline V gives CDR1 SGHRS, CDR2 YFSETQ. Here the CDR3 reads CASSSDRVGQETQYF. DNA of the CDR3: TGCGCCAGCAGCTCGGACAGGGTTGGACAAGAGACCCAGTACTTC. The full variable domain, its missing parts supplied by reference TRBV5-1 and TRBJ2-5, is KAGVTQTPRYLIKTRGQQVTLSCSPISGHRSVSWYQQTPGQGLQFLFEYFSETQRNKGNFPGRFSGRQFSNSRSEMNVSTLELGDSALYLCASSSDRVGQETQYFGPGTRLLVL.

V is TRBV7-8 and J is TRBJ1-2, with 11 nucleotides matching TRBD1. Germline CDR1 and CDR2: SGHVS and FQNEAQ. V lost 5 bases to trimming and J lost 0 bases; unmatched junction nucleotides: 14. The CDR3 is 19 amino acids. The CDR3 sequence is CASSRVPWGQGEPNYGYTF. The CDR3 DNA is TGTGCCAGCAGCCGTGTACCGTGGGGACAGGGGGAACCTAACTATGGCTACACCTTC.

The rearrangement links TRBV6-1 to TRBJ2-7; the D gene is possibly TRBD1 (6 bases). Trimming pared 4 bases from V and 0 bases from J, leaving 13 bases between. The CDR3 consists of 15 residues. The germline V gene has CDR1 MNHNS and CDR2 SASEGT. CDR3 sequence (DNA): TGTGCCAGCAGTGGAAATCAGGGGTCCTCCTACGAGCAGTACTTC. Translation gives CASSGNQGSSYEQYF.

The chain joins TRBV18 to TRBJ2-7; 7 nucleotides match TRBD2. Per germline, CDR1 KGHSH and CDR2 LQKENI. V shed 6 bases, J shed 7 bases, and the junction held 6 bases outside the gene matches. This CDR3 region has 12 residues. CDR3 DNA sequence: TGTGCCAGCTCGGAACTAGCGCGGGAGCAGTACTTC. This sequence encodes CASSELAREQYF.

The rearrangement uses TRBV19 and TRBJ2-4; 8 positions match TRBD2. Germline V gives CDR1 LNHDA, CDR2 SQIVND (reference sequence). The junction had 6 bases not matched to a gene; V was cut back by 3 bases and J by 2 bases. CDR3 length: 16 amino acids. The CDR3 DNA sequence: TGTGCCAGTAGTATCCCCAGCGGGAGAACCAAAAACATTCAGTACTTC. Its translation: CASSIPSGRTKNIQYF. Looking up the rest from reference TRBV19 and TRBJ2-4 gives the full variable domain: DGGITQSPKYLFRKEGQNVTLSCEQNLNHDAMYWYRQDPGQGLRLIYYSQIVNDFQKGDIAEGYSVSREKKESFPLTVTSAQKNPTAFYLCASSIPSGRTKNIQYFGAGTRLSVL.

This chain links TRBV7-8 with TRBJ1-1; 8 bases are shared with TRBD1. The CDR3 spans 21 residues. Germline trimming cut 5 bases from V and 3 bases from J; bases unmatched to any gene: 26. Looked up from germline, CDR1 is SGHVS and CDR2 is FQNEAQ. The CDR3 here is CASSPMPRGGIAGTGDTEAFF. As DNA, the CDR3 is TGTGCCAGCAGCCCCATGCCTCGAGGAGGCATCGCCGGGACAGGAGACACTGAAGCTTTCTTT.

This CDR3 reads CASSYTRVRANYGYTF. The CDR3, as DNA: TGTGCCAGCAGTTACACCCGGGTCCGGGCTAACTATGGCTACACCTTC. The gene calls are TRBV28 and TRBJ1-2; no firm D call. CDR1 and CDR2 (germline): MDHEN, SYDVKM. V lost 4 bases, J lost 0 bases, and 15 bases lay in between. The CDR3 extends over 16 amino acids.

The CDR3 DNA is TGTGCCAGCAGTGCCCTCGCAGCGGGAGGATACAATGAGCAGTTCTTC. This sequence encodes CASSALAAGGYNEQFF. The chain combines TRBV6-1 with TRBJ2-1, with 9 bases that match TRBD2. V lost 4 bases and J lost 4; bases outside the gene matches: 8. The CDR3 is 16 residues long. Germline CDR1 MNHNS, CDR2 SASEGT.

V and J are TRBV30 and TRBJ2-3; 7 bases fit TRBD2. The CDR3 contains 15 residues. With 1 base clipped from V and 7 bases from J, the junction kept 11 bases outside the gene matches. Germline lookup yields CDR1 GTSNPN and CDR2 SVGIG (reference sequence). The CDR3 DNA sequence: TGTGCCTGGAGTGATGCCGCGGGAGTCCTAAATACGCAGTATTTT. As protein: CAWSDAAGVLNTQYF.